This TCR beta chain was observed in a study of T cell responses to AZD1222 COVID-19 vaccine. On this clone: Antigen specificity is unknown.

The study, taken as a whole, reports: Donors were largely white British and mainly female; clonal diversity was possibly underestimated.

CDR3 length: 14 amino acids. Germline V gene sequence: CDR1 ENHRY, CDR2 SYGVKD. V lost 5 bases and J 9 bases, leaving 17 bases between the germline ends. Measured with immunoSEQ multiplex PCR; TCRdb has only the in-frame clones, and not every one. The sample lists 170,000 or so clones, 90% occurring once. Sequenced here: peripheral blood, sampled on day 0 of AZD1222 vaccination. The source is an adult in good health. The V gene is TRBV10-3, the J gene TRBJ1-5, with D tentatively TRBD1 (6 bases). This chain's CDR3 is CAISPGGPQGPQHF. CDR3 nucleotide sequence: TGTGCCATCAGTCCGGGGGGCCCCCAAGGGCCCCAGCATTTT.